The rows below give T cell receptor beta chains drawn from one sample of a study of CD8+CD57+ T cells in acquired aplastic anemia. TCRdb used MiXCR to reprocess the reads, holding one entry per CDR3 protein. The sample contains some 180,000 distinct CDR3 sequences, under 55% of which appear only once. Sequenced sample: sorted CD4+, CD8+, or CD8+CD57+ T cells (not recorded which) from PBMCs. Receptors originate from a human donor in good health. The CDR3 runs from the conserved cysteine through the conserved F or W. Fields, in order: V gene, clone size, D gene, J gene, CDR3 protein, CDR3 DNA. D genes are given only for firm matches. Part of the rows lack a size; the others show once, few, many or a class for expanded clones.

V: TRBV7-9; size: -; D: -; J: TRBJ2-5; CDR3: CASSPYGVQETQYF; DNA: TGTGCCAGCAGCCCCTATGGGGTTCAAGAGACCCAGTACTTC
V: TRBV3-1; size: -; D: -; J: TRBJ2-6; CDR3: CASSRGPGSLSGANVLTF; DNA: TGTGCCAGCAGCCGGGGGCCAGGGAGTCTCTCTGGGGCCAACGTCCTGACTTTC
V: TRBV4-2; size: few; D: -; J: TRBJ2-1; CDR3: CASSPAQSSSYNEQFF; DNA: TGTGCCAGCAGCCCCGCCCAGTCCTCCTCCTACAATGAGCAGTTCTTC
V: TRBV24-1; size: -; D: -; J: TRBJ1-1; CDR3: CATSGGPYTEAFF; DNA: TGTGCCACCAGTGGTGGACCATACACTGAAGCTTTCTTT
V: TRBV29-1; size: -; D: TRBD2; J: TRBJ2-2; CDR3: CSVVSGGAAGELFF; DNA: TGCAGCGTTGTTAGCGGGGGGGCTGCCGGGGAGCTGTTTTTT
V: TRBV12-3/TRBV12-4; size: -; D: -; J: TRBJ1-2; CDR3: CASSESYGYTF; DNA: TGTGCCAGCAGCGAGTCCTATGGCTACACCTTC
V: TRBV6-5; size: many; D: -; J: TRBJ2-1; CDR3: CASSYSGTPNNEQFF; DNA: TGTGCCAGCAGTTATTCGGGGACACCGAACAATGAGCAGTTCTTC
V: TRBV20-1; size: -; D: TRBD1; J: TRBJ2-5; CDR3: CAIFRDSEETQYF; DNA: TGCGCCATTTTCCGGGACAGTGAAGAGACCCAGTACTTC
V: TRBV13; size: many; D: -; J: TRBJ2-3; CDR3: CASKISRLAGTDTQYF; DNA: TGTGCCAGCAAGATTAGCCGGCTAGCAGGCACAGATACGCAGTATTTT
V: TRBV14; size: many; D: TRBD2; J: TRBJ2-1; CDR3: CASSQVLAGSYNEQFF; DNA: TGTGCCAGCAGCCAAGTGCTAGCGGGGTCCTACAATGAGCAGTTCTTC
V: TRBV7-3; size: -; D: -; J: TRBJ2-2; CDR3: CASSLWGPGELFF; DNA: TGTGCCAGCAGCTTATGGGGGCCCGGGGAGCTGTTTTTT
V: TRBV4-2; size: many; D: TRBD2; J: TRBJ2-2; CDR3: CASSQVASGSGTGELFF; DNA: TGTGCCAGCAGCCAAGTAGCTAGCGGGAGTGGTACCGGGGAGCTGTTTTTT
V: TRBV20-1; size: many; D: -; J: TRBJ2-5; CDR3: CSASLPRAQQTQYF; DNA: TGCAGTGCTAGTCTGCCCCGGGCCCAACAGACCCAGTACTTC
V: TRBV9; size: -; D: TRBD1; J: TRBJ2-1; CDR3: CASSVGGTAVNEQFF; DNA: TGTGCCAGCAGCGTAGGTGGGACAGCCGTCAATGAGCAGTTCTTC
V: TRBV3-1; size: few; D: -; J: TRBJ2-7; CDR3: CASSQYTRGSYEQYF; DNA: TGTGCCAGCAGCCAATACACCAGAGGCTCCTACGAGCAGTACTTC
V: TRBV9; size: many; D: -; J: TRBJ2-2; CDR3: CASSRGGSATGELFF; DNA: TGTGCCAGCAGCCGAGGTGGGAGTGCCACCGGGGAGCTGTTTTTT
V: TRBV7-8; size: many; D: -; J: TRBJ2-3; CDR3: CASSSVTDTQYF; DNA: TGTGCCAGCAGCTCCGTCACAGATACGCAGTATTTT
V: TRBV29-1; size: many; D: -; J: TRBJ1-1; CDR3: CSVDAAGLNTEAFF; DNA: TGCAGCGTTGACGCGGCGGGGCTGAACACTGAAGCTTTCTTT
V: TRBV7-9; size: many; D: -; J: TRBJ1-3; CDR3: CASSMGRNSGNTIYF; DNA: TGTGCCAGCAGCATGGGACGGAACTCTGGAAACACCATATATTTT
V: TRBV15; size: few; D: TRBD2; J: TRBJ2-1; CDR3: CATSSRGEAGGSRLTYNEQFF; DNA: TGTGCCACCAGCTCGAGGGGTGAGGCGGGAGGCTCCCGGCTGACTTACAATGAGCAGTTCTTC
V: TRBV2; size: -; D: -; J: TRBJ2-7; CDR3: CASLGSAYEQYF; DNA: TGTGCCAGCTTAGGGAGCGCCTACGAGCAGTACTTC
V: TRBV5-5; size: many; D: -; J: TRBJ1-5; CDR3: CASSRTGKGSNQPQHF; DNA: TGTGCCAGCAGTCGAACAGGGAAGGGGAGCAATCAGCCCCAGCATTTT
V: TRBV5-1; size: -; D: -; J: TRBJ1-5; CDR3: CASSTGGASSNQPQHF; DNA: TGCGCCAGCAGCACCGGAGGGGCAAGTAGCAATCAGCCCCAGCATTTT
V: TRBV7-9; size: -; D: TRBD1; J: TRBJ1-6; CDR3: CASSLLDRESSPLHF; DNA: TGTGCCAGCAGCTTATTGGACAGGGAATCTTCACCCCTCCACTTT
V: TRBV15; size: -; D: TRBD2; J: TRBJ2-7; CDR3: CATSRVSGRARWEQYF; DNA: TGTGCCACCAGCAGAGTTAGCGGGAGGGCCAGGTGGGAGCAGTACTTC
V: TRBV19; size: -; D: -; J: TRBJ1-5; CDR3: CASSMSAQLRFSNQPQHF; DNA: TGTGCCAGTAGTATGAGTGCACAGTTACGGTTTAGCAATCAGCCCCAGCATTTT
V: TRBV7-9; size: few; D: -; J: TRBJ1-1; CDR3: CASSLEINAEAFF; DNA: TGTGCCAGCAGCTTAGAGATCAACGCTGAAGCTTTCTTT
V: TRBV20-1; size: many; D: -; J: TRBJ1-1; CDR3: CSSRYRGLTYTEAFF; DNA: TGCAGTTCTAGATATCGGGGTTTGACGTACACTGAAGCTTTCTTT
V: TRBV5-1; size: many; D: -; J: TRBJ2-4; CDR3: CASSPDSKNIQYF; DNA: TGCGCCAGCAGCCCGGACAGCAAAAACATTCAGTACTTC
V: TRBV6-8; size: many; D: -; J: TRBJ2-7; CDR3: CASSYPGDEQYF; DNA: TGTGCCAGCAGTTACCCAGGGGACGAGCAGTACTTC
V: TRBV6-5; size: many; D: -; J: TRBJ1-6; CDR3: CASSYTAASYNSPLHF; DNA: TGTGCCAGCAGTTACACGGCAGCCTCCTATAATTCACCCCTCCACTTT
V: TRBV7-9; size: -; D: -; J: TRBJ1-1; CDR3: CASSLERFEAFF; DNA: TGTGCCAGCAGCTTAGAGCGGTTTGAAGCTTTCTTT
V: TRBV20-1; size: once; D: TRBD1; J: TRBJ2-1; CDR3: CSAPDRNNEQFF; DNA: TGCAGTGCCCCGGACAGGAACAATGAGCAGTTCTTC
V: TRBV12-3/TRBV12-4; size: few; D: TRBD2; J: TRBJ2-3; CDR3: CASSTRLAGGPPDTQYF; DNA: TGTGCCAGCAGCACCAGACTAGCGGGAGGGCCCCCGGATACGCAGTATTTT
V: TRBV20-1; size: -; D: TRBD2; J: TRBJ2-5; CDR3: CSASTSGRETQYF; DNA: TGCAGTGCTAGTACTAGCGGGAGAGAGACCCAGTACTTC
V: TRBV6-2/TRBV6-3; size: many; D: -; J: TRBJ1-2; CDR3: CASSRTRTHGYTF; DNA: TGTGCCAGCAGTCGGACACGAACTCATGGCTACACCTTC
V: TRBV20-1; size: many; D: TRBD2; J: TRBJ2-1; CDR3: CSAPPPGGSAHEQFF; DNA: TGCAGTGCACCCCCCCCGGGCGGGAGTGCCCATGAGCAGTTCTTC
V: TRBV6-4; size: many; D: -; J: TRBJ2-7; CDR3: CASSCAYEQYF; DNA: TGTGCCAGCAGTTGCGCCTACGAGCAGTACTTC
V: TRBV2; size: many; D: -; J: TRBJ2-2; CDR3: CASTGGPGGTGELFF; DNA: TGTGCCAGCACGGGTGGGCCCGGGGGCACCGGGGAGCTGTTTTTT
V: TRBV6-2/TRBV6-3; size: -; D: -; J: TRBJ2-2; CDR3: CASNHAGLYTGELFF; DNA: TGTGCCAGCAACCACGCCGGACTATACACCGGGGAGCTGTTTTTT